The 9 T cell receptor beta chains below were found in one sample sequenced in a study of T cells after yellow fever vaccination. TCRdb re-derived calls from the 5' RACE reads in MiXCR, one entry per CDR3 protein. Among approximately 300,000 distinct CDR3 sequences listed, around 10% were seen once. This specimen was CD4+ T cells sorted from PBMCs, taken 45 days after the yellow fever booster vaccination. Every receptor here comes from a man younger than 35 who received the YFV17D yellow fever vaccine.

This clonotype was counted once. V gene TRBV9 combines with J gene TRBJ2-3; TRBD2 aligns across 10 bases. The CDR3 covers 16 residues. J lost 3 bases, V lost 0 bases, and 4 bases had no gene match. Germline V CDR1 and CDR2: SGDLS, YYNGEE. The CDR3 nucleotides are TGTGCCAGCAGCGTAGGAGCGGGGGGGCATACAGATACGCAGTATTTT. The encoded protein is CASSVGAGGHTDTQYF. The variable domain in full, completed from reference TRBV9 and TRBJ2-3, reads DSGVTQTPKHLITATGQRVTLRCSPRSGDLSVYWYQQSLDQGLQFLIQYYNGEERAKGNILERFSAQQFPDLHSELNLSSLELGDSALYFCASSVGAGGHTDTQYFGPGTRLTVL.

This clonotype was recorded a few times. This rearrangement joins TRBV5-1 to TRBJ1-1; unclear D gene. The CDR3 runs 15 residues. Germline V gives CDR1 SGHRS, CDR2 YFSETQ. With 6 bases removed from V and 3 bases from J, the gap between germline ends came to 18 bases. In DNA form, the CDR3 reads TGCGCCAGCAATACGGCGAATCAAATCTACACTGAAGCTTTCTTT. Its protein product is CASNTANQIYTEAFF. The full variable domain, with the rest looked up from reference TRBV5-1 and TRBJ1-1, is KAGVTQTPRYLIKTRGQQVTLSCSPISGHRSVSWYQQTPGQGLQFLFEYFSETQRNKGNFPGRFSGRQFSNSRSEMNVSTLELGDSALYLCASNTANQIYTEAFFGQGTRLTVV.

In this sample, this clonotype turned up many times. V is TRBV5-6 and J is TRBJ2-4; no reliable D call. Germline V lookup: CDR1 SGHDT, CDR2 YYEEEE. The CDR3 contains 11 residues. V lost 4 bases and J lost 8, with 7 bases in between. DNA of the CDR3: TGTGCCAGCAGCCGTCGGGACATTCAGTACTTC. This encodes CASSRRDIQYF.

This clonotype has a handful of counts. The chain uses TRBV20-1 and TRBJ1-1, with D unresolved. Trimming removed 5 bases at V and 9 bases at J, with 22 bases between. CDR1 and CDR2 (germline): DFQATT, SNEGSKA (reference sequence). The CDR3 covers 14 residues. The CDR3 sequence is CSAYTSGPLGKAFF. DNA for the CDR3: TGCAGTGCTTATACATCTGGGCCCCTAGGGAAAGCTTTCTTT.

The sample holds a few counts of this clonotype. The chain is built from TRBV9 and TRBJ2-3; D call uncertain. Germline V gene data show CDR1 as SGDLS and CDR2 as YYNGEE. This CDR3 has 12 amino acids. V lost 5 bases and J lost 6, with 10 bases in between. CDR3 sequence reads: CASSLFWDTQYF. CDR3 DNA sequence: TGTGCCAGCAGTCTTTTTTGGGATACGCAGTATTTT.

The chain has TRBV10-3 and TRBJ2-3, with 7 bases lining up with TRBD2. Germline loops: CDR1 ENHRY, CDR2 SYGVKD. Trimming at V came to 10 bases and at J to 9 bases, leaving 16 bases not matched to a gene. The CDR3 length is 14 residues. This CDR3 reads CATAGDQAVYTQYF. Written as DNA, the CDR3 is TGTGCCACGGCGGGGGATCAGGCCGTGTACACGCAGTATTTT.

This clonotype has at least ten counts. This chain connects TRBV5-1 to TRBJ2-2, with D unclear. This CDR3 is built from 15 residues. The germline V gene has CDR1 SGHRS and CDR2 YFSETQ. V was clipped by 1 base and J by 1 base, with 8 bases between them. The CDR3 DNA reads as TGCGCCAGCAGCTTGATACGACGGAACACCGGGGAGCTGTTTTTT. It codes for CASSLIRRNTGELFF.

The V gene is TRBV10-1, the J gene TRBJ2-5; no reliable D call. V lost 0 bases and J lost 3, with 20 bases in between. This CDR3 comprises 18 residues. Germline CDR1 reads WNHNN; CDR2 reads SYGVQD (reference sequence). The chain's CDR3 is CASSESTLMNLTEETQYF. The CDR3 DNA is TGCGCCAGCAGTGAGTCGACTCTTATGAACCTGACCGAAGAGACCCAGTACTTC.

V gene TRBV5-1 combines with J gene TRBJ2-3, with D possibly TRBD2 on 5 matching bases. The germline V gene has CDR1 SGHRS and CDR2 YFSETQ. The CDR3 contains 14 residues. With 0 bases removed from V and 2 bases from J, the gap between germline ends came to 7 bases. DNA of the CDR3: TGCGCCAGCAGCTTGGCCGGGAACACAGATACGCAGTATTTT. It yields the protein CASSLAGNTDTQYF.